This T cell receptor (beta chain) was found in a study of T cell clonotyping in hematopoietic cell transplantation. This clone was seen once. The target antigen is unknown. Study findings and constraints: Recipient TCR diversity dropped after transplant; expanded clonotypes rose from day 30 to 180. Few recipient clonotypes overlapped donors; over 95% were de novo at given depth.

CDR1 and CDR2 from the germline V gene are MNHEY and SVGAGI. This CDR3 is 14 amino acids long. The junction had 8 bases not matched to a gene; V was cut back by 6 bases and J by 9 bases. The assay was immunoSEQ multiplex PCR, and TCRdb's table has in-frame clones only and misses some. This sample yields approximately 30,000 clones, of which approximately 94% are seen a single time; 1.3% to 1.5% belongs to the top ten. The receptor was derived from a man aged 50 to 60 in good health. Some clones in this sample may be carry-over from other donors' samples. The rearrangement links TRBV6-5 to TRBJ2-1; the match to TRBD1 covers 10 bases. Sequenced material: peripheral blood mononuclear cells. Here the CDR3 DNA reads TGTGCCAGCAGGGGACAGGGGCGTGGAGGTGAGCAGTTCTTC. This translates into CASRGQGRGGEQFF.